The sample holds a few counts of the clone carrying this T cell receptor beta chain. Its antigen remains unknown. This record belongs to a study of T cell repertoires in cytomegalovirus infection. Deletions cut 3 bases from V and 6 bases from J, with 16 bases between. CDR3 length equals 15 residues. From germline, CDR1 is SGDLS and CDR2 YYNGEE. Study results and caveats: Across the ex vivo response, the dominant clonotypes were HLA-C-restricted CMV-specific TCR beta clonotypes. Summed frequency of public TCR beta families distinguished CMV carriers with the relevant HLA.

Via MiXCR, TCRdb re-called the reads, giving one row per CDR3 protein. The sample lists about 920,000 distinct CDR3 sequences; approximately 31% were seen once. Sequenced material: cultured CD8+ T cells from PBMCs, taken from culture after CMV antigen stimulation. The TCR comes from a human donor in good health (CMV status not recorded). Some clones in this sample may be carry-over from other donors' samples. The chain uses TRBV9 and TRBJ2-1, with D perhaps matching TRBD1 or TRBD2 (5 bases each). As DNA, the CDR3 is TGTGCCAGCAGCGGTCGGGACCGGGTGGTCAATGAGCAGTTCTTC. This codes for CASSGRDRVVNEQFF.